The 15 T cell receptor beta chains given below trace back to one sample, sequenced in a study of T-cell memory formation after mild COVID-19. Each CDR3 protein is one row after TCRdb ran MiXCR on the 5' RACE reads. The sample lists about 420,000 distinct CDR3 sequences; about 25% were seen once. The sample taken for sequencing was PBMCs or a T cell subset sorted from them (not recorded which). All receptors derive from an adult woman who had mild COVID-19 (a few samples of this study predate the infection). Cell type and time point are not known.

The chain is built from TRBV7-9 and TRBJ2-7; 7 bases map to TRBD1. CDR3 length: 16 residues. The ends lost 4 bases at V and 3 bases at J; junction bases unmatched: 12. Germline V CDR1 and CDR2: SEHNR, FQNEAQ (reference sequence). The CDR3 protein is CASSSTTMDRSYEQYF. CDR3 bases: TGTGCCAGCAGCTCGACGACCATGGACAGGAGCTACGAGCAGTACTTC.

This clonotype was found a few times. The chain couples TRBV18 to TRBJ2-7, with a weak D call TRBD2 (6 bases). Per germline, CDR1 KGHSH and CDR2 LQKENI. V lost 5 bases, J lost 3 bases, and 11 bases lay in between. The CDR3 length is 13 residues. The CDR3 protein is CASSTGTLYEQYF. In DNA, the CDR3 is TGTGCCAGCTCAACGGGGACTCTCTACGAGCAGTACTTC.

The table lists this clonotype with a few counts. The CDR3 reads CASGSAGFRGYTF. The CDR3 coding sequence is TGTGCCAGCGGGTCGGCAGGTTTCCGGGGCTACACCTTC. The V call is TRBV12-3 or TRBV12-4, the J call TRBJ1-2; D call uncertain. V was shortened by 8 bases and J by 8 bases, with 18 bases between the two germline ends. The CDR3 spans 13 residues.

This clonotype turned up a few times. The rearrangement uses TRBV5-1 and TRBJ2-5; no clear D. The V gene's germline CDR1 is SGHRS and CDR2 YFSETQ. Trimming removed 0 bases at V and 1 base at J, with 7 bases between. CDR3 length: 14 amino acids. The CDR3 here is CASSLVPGQETQYF. CDR3 bases: TGCGCCAGCAGCTTGGTTCCCGGCCAAGAGACCCAGTACTTC.

This clonotype was seen only a few times. The CDR3 loop is CASSLAYPPGGGRNGYTF. The CDR3 DNA reads as TGTGCCAGCAGCTTAGCATACCCCCCCGGAGGGGGGAGGAATGGCTACACCTTC. The chain carries TRBV7-2 and TRBJ1-2; D is possibly TRBD1 (6 bases). Germline V CDR1 and CDR2: SGHTA, FQGNSA. This CDR3 contains 18 residues. Trimming removed 0 bases at V and 6 bases at J, with 23 bases between.

The sample holds a few counts of this clonotype. This chain links TRBV20-1 with TRBJ2-5; 8 nucleotides match TRBD1. Trimming at V came to 6 bases and at J to 4 bases, leaving 10 bases not matched to a gene. The germline V gene encodes CDR1 DFQATT and CDR2 SNEGSKA (reference sequence). The CDR3 is 14 residues long. The CDR3 DNA is TGCAGTGCACCCGGACAGGGAATCGGAGAGACCCAGTACTTC. It codes for CSAPGQGIGETQYF.

This clonotype was seen a few times. The chain uses TRBV12-3 or TRBV12-4 and TRBJ1-3, with D hard to call. The CDR3 runs 14 residues. V dropped 4 bases and J dropped 0 bases, with 7 bases sitting between them. The CDR3 protein is CASSSARSGNTIYF. The CDR3 nucleotides are TGTGCCAGCAGTTCAGCCCGCTCTGGAAACACCATATATTTT.

The rearrangement joins TRBV7-6 to TRBJ1-1; 9 bases align to TRBD1. The J segment lost 7 bases and the V segment lost 4 bases, leaving 7 bases of the junction unmatched. CDR3 size: 14 residues. Per the germline V gene, CDR1 is SGHVS and CDR2 is FNYEAQ. The CDR3 region is CASSSYRGLDEAFF. CDR3 in DNA: TGTGCCAGCAGCTCGTACAGGGGGCTGGATGAAGCTTTCTTT.

This clonotype was seen many times. The V and J genes are TRBV9 and TRBJ2-2; weak D call: TRBD1 (5 bases). V dropped 1 base and J dropped 3 bases, with 13 bases sitting between them. This CDR3 comprises 16 residues. Looked up from germline, CDR1 is SGDLS and CDR2 is YYNGEE. The CDR3 nucleotides read TGTGCCAGCAGCGTATTGGACAAAGCCTACACCGGGGAGCTGTTTTTT. Protein: CASSVLDKAYTGELFF.

The rearrangement links TRBV9 to TRBJ1-2; weak D call: TRBD1 (6 bases). V lost 6 bases and J 4 bases, leaving 16 bases between the germline ends. Germline V CDR1 and CDR2: SGDLS, YYNGEE. CDR3 length: 14 amino acids. The CDR3, as DNA: TGTGCCAGCACCGGGGGCGAGGGTGGCTATGGCTACACCTTC. Protein sequence: CASTGGEGGYGYTF.

V usage is TRBV30 and J usage is TRBJ2-1, with TRBD1 matching over 9 bases. From germline, CDR1 is GTSNPN and CDR2 SVGIG (reference sequence). Losses at the gene ends were 3 bases for V and 7 bases for J; bases not matched to a gene: 13. The CDR3 loop spans 16 amino acids. The CDR3 DNA reads TGTGCCTGGAGGGGATGGAGGACAGGGGCACGAAATGAGCAGTTCTTC. Translation gives CAWRGWRTGARNEQFF.

The rearrangement links TRBV5-1 to TRBJ2-3, with unresolved D. V lost 6 bases and J lost 2, with 10 bases in between. The CDR3 is 13 amino acids. CDR1 is SGHRS, CDR2 YFSETQ, per germline. The CDR3 loop is CASTNPSTDTQYF. CDR3 coding DNA: TGCGCCAGCACCAACCCATCCACAGATACGCAGTATTTT.

This clonotype showed up just a few times. The chain couples TRBV18 to TRBJ2-7, with 16 bases matching TRBD2. Germline V gene data show CDR1 as KGHSH and CDR2 as LQKENI. This CDR3 is 16 amino acids long. V lost 3 bases, J lost 5 bases, and 4 bases stayed unmatched. CDR3 sequence (DNA): TGTGCCAGCTCACCCCAGGGACTAGCGGGAGGGAACGAGCAGTACTTC. Protein: CASSPQGLAGGNEQYF.

Only a few counts were recorded for this clonotype. CDR3 sequence reads: CSVVLGDTGELFF. In DNA, the CDR3 is TGCAGCGTTGTGTTGGGGGACACCGGGGAGCTGTTTTTT. The chain couples TRBV29-1 to TRBJ2-2, with D perhaps TRBD1 or TRBD2 (5 bases each). CDR3 length equals 13 residues. Germline CDR1 is SQVTM and CDR2 is ANQGSEA. Trimming took 4 bases from V and 3 from J, leaving 9 bases between them.

The sample holds a few counts of this clonotype. The chain employs TRBV3-1 and TRBJ2-7; 7 bases match TRBD1. V lost 4 bases and J lost 3; bases outside the gene matches: 6. Germline CDR1 and CDR2: LGHDT and YNNKEL (reference sequence). CDR3 length equals 14 residues. The CDR3 spells CASSPGDSRYEQYF. Here the CDR3 DNA reads TGTGCCAGCAGCCCAGGGGACAGCCGCTACGAGCAGTACTTC.